This T cell receptor (beta chain) was sequenced for a study of naive and memory T cell subsets. Both TRBC1 and TRBC2 were covered by a beta constant-region primer of two equimolar oligonucleotides. TCRdb passed the UMI-ligation and nested PCR reads through MiXCR, listing each CDR3 protein once. Among under 150,000 distinct CDR3 sequences, 17% were seen once, and the ten largest hold 0.14% to 0.15%. Germline V CDR1 and CDR2: SQVTM, ANQGSEA. V gave up 6 bases and J gave up 1 base; unmatched junction bases: 8. CDR3 length: 14 amino acids. The sample was naive CD4+ T cells from blood. This chain uses TRBV29-1 with TRBJ1-1, with 7 bases that match TRBD1. The origin of this receptor is a human donor in good health. CDR3 sequence: CSVKGARGNTEAFF. CDR3 nucleotides: TGCAGCGTGAAGGGGGCGCGAGGGAACACTGAAGCTTTCTTT.